The 17 T cell receptor beta chains below all came from one sample that was sequenced in a study of T cells after yellow fever vaccination. TCRdb recomputed calls from the 5' RACE reads with MiXCR, one row per CDR3 protein. The sample lists about 320,000 distinct CDR3 sequences; 3.5% to 4.5% were seen once. The starting material was PBMCs, obtained 15 days after the yellow fever booster vaccination. All receptors come from a man younger than 35 who received the YFV17D yellow fever vaccine.

This clonotype was picked up a small number of times. The CDR3 coding sequence is TGCAGCGCCGTTCAGGGAGCTAGCAATCAGCCCCAGCATTTT. Protein sequence: CSAVQGASNQPQHF. V usage is TRBV29-1 and J usage is TRBJ1-5; D might be TRBD1 (5 bases). The germline gives CDR1 SQVTM, CDR2 ANQGSEA. Trimming stripped 7 bases from V and 0 bases from J, with 13 bases between. The CDR3 sequence is 14 residues long.

This clonotype has a handful of counts. The genes are TRBV29-1 and TRBJ1-3; D not resolved. Deletions cut 7 bases from V and 2 bases from J, with 6 bases between. Germline-derived CDR1 and CDR2 are SQVTM and ANQGSEA. This CDR3 spans 11 amino acids. For the CDR3, the DNA is TGCAGCGCGGGGACTGGAAACACCATATATTTT. Translating it yields CSAGTGNTIYF.

This clonotype was detected ten times or more. The V call is TRBV7-9, the J call TRBJ2-7; D ambiguous. The V and J ends lost 5 bases and 0 bases respectively, with 8 bases between them. This CDR3 has 13 amino acids. The germline gives CDR1 SEHNR, CDR2 FQNEAQ (reference sequence). CDR3: CASSLSSSYEQYV. For the CDR3, the DNA is TGTGCCAGCAGCCTCTCATCCTCCTACGAGCAGTACGTC.

The chain links TRBV3-1 to TRBJ1-2; D not resolved. Germline V CDR1 and CDR2: LGHDT, YNNKEL (reference sequence). Trimming removed 0 bases from V and 0 bases from J, with 8 bases in between. The CDR3 runs 15 residues. The CDR3 DNA sequence: TGTGCCAGCAGCCAAGAGTTGGCAGCTAACTATGGCTACACCTTC. Amino acid sequence: CASSQELAANYGYTF.

In its sample, this clonotype was seen a few times. The V call is TRBV18, the J call TRBJ2-1; D remains ambiguous. Germline CDR1 is KGHSH and CDR2 is LQKENI. Trimming cost V 3 bases and J 4 bases, with 10 bases left between them. This CDR3 contains 14 residues. CDR3 coding DNA: TGTGCCAGCTCACCCCAATCAGCTTACAATGAGCAGTTCTTC. Translated: CASSPQSAYNEQFF.

This clonotype has more than one count but fewer than ten. J is TRBJ2-3 and V is TRBV6-6; maybe TRBD1 (6 bases). V lost 2 bases to trimming and J lost 0 bases, with 18 bases between them. The CDR3 contains 18 residues. Germline values: CDR1 MNHNY, CDR2 SVGAGI (reference sequence). The CDR3 bases are TGTGCCAGCAGTTACCCCGGAACCGGGACATTGAGCACAGATACGCAGTATTTT. The encoded protein is CASSYPGTGTLSTDTQYF.

V usage is TRBV10-3 and J usage is TRBJ2-3; 8 bases line up with TRBD2. This CDR3 contains 16 residues. Trimming at V came to 2 bases and at J to 2 bases, leaving 6 bases not matched to a gene. Germline CDR1 and CDR2: ENHRY and SYGVKD. For the CDR3, the DNA is TGTGCCATCAGTGAGCGGGGGGGCGGTTCCACAGATACGCAGTATTTT. This sequence encodes CAISERGGGSTDTQYF.

This clonotype was detected many times. V gene TRBV5-4 combines with J gene TRBJ2-5; D uncertain. Trimming stripped 1 base from V and 3 bases from J, with 7 bases between. The CDR3 spans 13 residues. CDR1 SGHNT and CDR2 YYREEE come from the germline V gene (reference sequence). CDR3 region: CASSLPYEETQYF. The CDR3 DNA reads as TGTGCCAGCAGCTTGCCGTACGAAGAGACCCAGTACTTC.

At least ten counts were recorded for this clonotype. The chain carries TRBV5-6 and TRBJ1-5; unclear D gene. V shed 0 bases and J shed 9 bases, with 10 bases lying between them. Germline V gives CDR1 SGHDT, CDR2 YYEEEE. The CDR3 covers 13 residues. CDR3: CASSLEMTGPQHF. DNA of the CDR3: TGTGCCAGCAGCTTGGAGATGACGGGGCCCCAGCATTTT.

The sample holds many counts of this clonotype. V is TRBV7-2 and J is TRBJ2-5; D is unresolved. Between the trimmed V and J ends, which lost 5 bases and 5 bases, there was a span of 12 bases. CDR1 and CDR2 from the germline V gene are SGHTA and FQGNSA. The CDR3 loop spans 13 amino acids. The CDR3 sequence is CASSRWIGETQYF. The CDR3 DNA follows: TGTGCCAGCAGCCGTTGGATTGGGGAGACCCAGTACTTC.

A few counts support this clonotype. The V call is TRBV27, the J call TRBJ1-2; 9 nucleotides agree with TRBD1. Germline V lookup: CDR1 MNHEY, CDR2 SMNVEV (reference sequence). This CDR3 contains 14 residues. V gave up 2 bases and J gave up 7 bases; unmatched junction bases: 5. CDR3 region: CASSLDRGWSGYTF. In DNA form, the CDR3 reads TGTGCCAGCAGTTTAGACAGGGGGTGGTCTGGCTACACCTTC.

This sequence joins TRBV7-2 and TRBJ2-7, with TRBD1 as a possible D gene (6 bases). Trimming cost V 0 bases and J 0 bases, with 12 bases left between them. This CDR3 comprises 16 residues. Germline loops: CDR1 SGHTA, CDR2 FQGNSA. CDR3 region: CASSLAGTGSSYEQYF. In DNA form, the CDR3 reads TGTGCCAGCAGCTTAGCGGGCACAGGGAGCTCCTACGAGCAGTACTTC.

This clonotype has only a few counts. The gene calls are TRBV20-1 and TRBJ2-3; 9 nucleotides align to TRBD2. V was pared by 6 bases and J by 5 bases, with 21 bases of the junction left unmatched. The V gene's germline CDR1 is DFQATT and CDR2 SNEGSKA (reference sequence). This CDR3 contains 18 residues. DNA for the CDR3: TGCAGTGCCACCAGCCGCCCTTGGCGGGGGGGTAAGCAAGATACGCAGTATTTT. This translates into CSATSRPWRGGKQDTQYF.

V usage is TRBV4-3 and J usage is TRBJ2-3; D remains ambiguous. CDR3 length: 18 amino acids. CDR1 and CDR2 (germline): LGHNA, YSLEER. Deletions cut 0 bases from V and 1 base from J, with 17 bases between. CDR3 residues: CASSQDQVTSHRTDTQYF. For the CDR3, the DNA is TGCGCCAGCAGCCAAGATCAAGTGACTTCCCACCGCACAGATACGCAGTATTTT.

Many counts were recorded for this clonotype. This sequence joins TRBV27 and TRBJ2-7; tentatively, D is TRBD1 (5 bases). The CDR3 totals 14 residues. The V end was cut by 0 bases, the J end by 3 bases, with 9 bases between. CDR1 and CDR2 (germline): MNHEY, SMNVEV (reference sequence). The CDR3 loop reads CASSLSGRGYEQYF. The CDR3 DNA reads TGTGCCAGCAGTTTATCGGGGCGAGGCTACGAGCAGTACTTC.

This clonotype has just a few counts. The chain links TRBV4-2 to TRBJ1-2; D remains ambiguous. The CDR3 length is 13 residues. In germline, CDR1 is LGHNA, CDR2 YNFKEQ. Trimming shortened V by 0 bases and J by 8 bases, and 10 bases separated the two germline ends. This chain's CDR3 is CASSQERMGGYTF. The CDR3 DNA is TGTGCCAGCAGCCAAGAACGAATGGGCGGCTACACCTTC.

This clonotype was seen many times. V gene TRBV4-2 combines with J gene TRBJ2-3; perhaps TRBD2 as D (7 bases). The CDR3 is 16 amino acids. CDR1 and CDR2 from the germline V gene are LGHNA and YNFKEQ. V was shortened by 6 bases and J by 2 bases, with 18 bases between the two germline ends. CDR3 loop: CASRDGGGLLTDTQYF. In nucleotides, the CDR3 is TGTGCCAGCAGGGACGGCGGGGGCCTCCTCACAGATACGCAGTATTTT.